What follows are 16 T cell receptor beta chains derived from one specimen sequenced in a study of blood T cells in healthy people across ages. The authors ran a second PCR of 7 to 11 cycles using a sample-barcoded 5' primer and a J-beta primer mix. TCRdb redid the calling of the 5' RACE reads with MiXCR, one entry per CDR3 protein. Here the sample spans around 750,000 distinct CDR3 sequences, 53% being singletons. The specimen sequenced was blood. All receptors come from a man older than 75 in good health.

This sequence joins TRBV7-2 and TRBJ2-1; D gene ambiguous. The V end lost 9 bases, the J end lost 1 base, and 7 bases lay between the germline ends. The CDR3 is 12 residues long. The germline V gene encodes CDR1 SGHTA and CDR2 FQGNSA. The CDR3 spells CASTKSYNEQFF. In nucleotides, the CDR3 is TGTGCCAGTACGAAATCCTACAATGAGCAGTTCTTC. Based on the CDR3 plus reference TRBV7-2 and TRBJ2-1, the full variable domain is GAGVSQSPSNKVTEKGKDVELRCDPISGHTALYWYRQSLGQGLEFLIYFQGNSAPDKSGLPSDRFSAERTGGSVSTLTIQRTQQEDSAVYLCASTKSYNEQFFGPGTRLTVL.

The chain carries TRBV29-1 and TRBJ2-1; D is perhaps TRBD2 (6 bases). V was cut by 4 bases and J by 4 bases, with 11 bases left in between. Looked up from germline, CDR1 is SQVTM and CDR2 is ANQGSEA. This CDR3 region has 13 residues. The CDR3 DNA sequence: TGCAGCGTTGCGCGGGAACTATACAATGAGCAGTTCTTC. Translating gives CSVARELYNEQFF.

This clonotype appeared a few times. CDR3: CASSATRTGRGGYTF. In nucleotides, the CDR3 is TGTGCCAGCAGCGCAACCCGGACAGGGAGGGGTGGCTACACCTTC. This chain connects TRBV13 to TRBJ1-2; 8 nucleotides agree with TRBD1. In germline, CDR1 is PRHDT, CDR2 FYEKMQ (reference sequence). This CDR3 region has 15 residues. V shed 5 bases and J 7 bases; nucleotides not matched to a gene: 12.

V gene TRBV7-8 combines with J gene TRBJ2-7; TRBD1 matches at 9 bases. The V segment lost 4 bases and the J segment 5 bases; nucleotides outside the gene matches: 6. The germline V gene encodes CDR1 SGHVS and CDR2 FQNEAQ. This CDR3 is built from 14 residues. Written as DNA, the CDR3 is TGTGCCAGCAGCTCTCGCCGGGACAGGGACGAGCAGTACTTC. Protein product: CASSSRRDRDEQYF. Supplemented by reference TRBV7-8 and TRBJ2-7, the full variable domain reads GAGVSQSPRYKVAKRGQDVALRCDPISGHVSLFWYQQALGQGPEFLTYFQNEAQLDKSGLPSDRFFAERPEGSVSTLKIQRTQQEDSAVYLCASSSRRDRDEQYFGPGTRLTVT.

This clonotype has a handful of counts. The chain combines TRBV4-1 with TRBJ2-1, with a possible D match to TRBD1 (5 bases). The ends were cut back, 2 bases at V and 7 bases at J, with 12 bases in the middle. CDR1 and CDR2 (germline): MGHRA, YSYEKL. There are 14 residues in the CDR3. The CDR3 coding sequence is TGCGCCAGCAGCCAAATGGCAGGGAAGAATGAGCAGTTCTTC. Translating gives CASSQMAGKNEQFF.

This rearrangement joins TRBV3-1 to TRBJ2-7, with D hard to call. The end of the DNA aligns better with TRBJ2-5, so the J call may be wrong. Germline V lookup: CDR1 LGHDT, CDR2 YNNKEL (reference sequence). The CDR3 loop spans 14 amino acids. CDR3 sequence (DNA): TGTGCCAGCAGCCAAGGCCGACGCGAAGAGACCCAGTACTTC. This codes for CASSQGRREETQYF.

V and J are TRBV6-1 and TRBJ1-4; TRBD1 is a possible D gene (5 bases). This CDR3 has 14 amino acids. V was pared by 2 bases and J by 8 bases, with 12 bases between. Per the germline V gene, CDR1 is MNHNS and CDR2 is SASEGT. CDR3 region: CASSESGGGEKLFF. For the CDR3, the DNA is TGTGCCAGCAGTGAAAGCGGGGGTGGCGAAAAACTGTTTTTT.

The V gene is TRBV7-2, the J gene TRBJ2-3; D is possibly TRBD2 (6 bases). The CDR3 consists of 17 residues. V was shortened by 5 bases and J by 2 bases, with 20 bases between the two germline ends. CDR1 SGHTA and CDR2 FQGNSA come from the germline V gene. This chain's CDR3 is CASSLSYSGRSTDTQYF. As DNA, the CDR3 is TGTGCCAGCAGCCTATCATATAGCGGCAGGTCCACAGATACGCAGTATTTT.

The table lists this clonotype with a few counts. V and J are TRBV29-1 and TRBJ2-7; tentative D call: TRBD1 (6 bases). The ends were cut back, 7 bases at V and 0 bases at J, with 16 bases in the middle. The germline V gene encodes CDR1 SQVTM and CDR2 ANQGSEA. CDR3 length: 14 residues. The CDR3 region has the DNA TGCAGCGCCGCTCCCAGGGGAAGCTCCTACGAGCAGTACTTC. Translation: CSAAPRGSSYEQYF.

CDR3 loop: CASCGGSGANVLTF. CDR3 DNA: TGTGCCAGCTGTGGAGGATCTGGGGCCAACGTCCTGACTTTC. J is TRBJ2-6 and V is TRBV6-1; possible D gene TRBD2, 5 bases. Trimming left V 8 bases short and J 1 base short, with 9 bases between. Per germline, CDR1 MNHNS and CDR2 SASEGT. The CDR3 extends over 14 amino acids.

This clonotype has a handful of counts. The chain couples TRBV29-1 to TRBJ2-7; 11 nucleotides match TRBD2. With 5 bases clipped from V and 0 bases from J, the junction kept 3 bases outside the gene matches. Germline values: CDR1 SQVTM, CDR2 ANQGSEA. CDR3 size: 14 residues. CDR3 DNA sequence: TGCAGCGTTCAGACTAGCGGGAACTCCTACGAGCAGTACTTC. Translated: CSVQTSGNSYEQYF.

V is TRBV6-6 and J is TRBJ1-1; D unresolved. The germline V gene encodes CDR1 MNHNY and CDR2 SVGAGI (reference sequence). The length of the CDR3 is 14 residues. V was shortened by 0 bases and J by 5 bases, with 10 bases between the two germline ends. Written as DNA, the CDR3 is TGTGCCAGCAGTTACTCGGGGTTTGGGACTGAAGCTTTCTTT. This encodes CASSYSGFGTEAFF.

The chain is built from TRBV11-3 and TRBJ2-7, with 10 bases lining up with TRBD2. Germline trimming cut 1 base from V and 7 bases from J; bases unmatched to any gene: 13. The CDR3 loop spans 17 amino acids. Germline CDR1 is SGHNT and CDR2 is YENEEA. CDR3 sequence (DNA): TGTGCCAGCAGCTTAGCCGGAGCGGGAGGGGTCTACAATGAGCAGTACTTC. Translated, it gives CASSLAGAGGVYNEQYF.

To note about this clonotype: Germline is not matched at one junction end, which may reflect a read error. The CDR3 nucleotides read TGTGCCAGCAGCCCTCAGGGGCTCCCCTACAATGAGCGGTTCTTC. Amino acids: CASSPQGLPYNERFF. V usage is TRBV5-5 and J usage is TRBJ2-1, with D perhaps matching TRBD1 (6 bases). The CDR3 loop spans 15 amino acids. Germline V lookup: CDR1 SGHKS, CDR2 YYEKEE (reference sequence).

V gene TRBV20-1 combines with J gene TRBJ2-4; the D is unclear. The germline gives CDR1 DFQATT, CDR2 SNEGSKA (reference sequence). CDR3 length equals 13 residues. Trimming stripped 0 bases from V and 1 base from J, with 4 bases between. The CDR3 DNA reads TGCAGTGCTAGAGAGAACGCCAAAAACATTCAGTACTTC. The encoded protein is CSARENAKNIQYF.

The chain couples TRBV11-2 to TRBJ2-6; D is unclear. Germline V gene data show CDR1 as SGHAT and CDR2 as FQNNGV. The V end was cut by 1 base, the J end by 15 bases, with 13 bases between. The CDR3 contains 13 residues. CDR3 in amino acids: CASSLADAPGLTF. The DNA of the CDR3 is TGTGCCAGCAGCTTAGCGGATGCCCCTGGCCTGACTTTC.